This T cell receptor beta chain was obtained from a study of blood T cell repertoires in COVID-19. Study-level information: Acute-phase and convalescent COVID-19 samples originated in the United States, Italy and Spain. PBMCs, B-cell-depleted T cells, or T cells were the source of the cDNA or gDNA that made up the material.

Assay used: immunoSEQ multiplex PCR; TCRdb lists only in-frame clones, some missing. The profile shows 110,000 to 150,000 clones, 76% of them singletons. The CDR3 consists of 13 residues. Germline V CDR1 and CDR2: SEHNR, FQNEAQ (reference sequence). With 2 bases removed from V and 2 bases from J, the gap between germline ends came to 4 bases. The TCR was taken from a man in his fifties or sixties with acute or convalescent COVID-19. Material for sequencing was peripheral blood. The rearrangement joins TRBV7-9 to TRBJ1-5, with unresolved D. CDR3 sequence (DNA): TGTGCCAGCAGCTTATATGGCAATCAGCCCCAGCATTTT. Its protein is CASSLYGNQPQHF.